In its sample, the clone carrying this T cell receptor beta chain was seen a few times. The ends were cut back, 4 bases at V and 2 bases at J, with 18 bases in the middle. The CDR3 is 15 residues long. CDR1 is GTSNPN and CDR2 is SVGIG in the germline V gene (reference sequence). Treatment denoted: some 20 received Ad26.COV2.S at low or high dose, single or two shots; about 5 received placebo; per-sample allocation not given. It was on day 63 after the first vaccine or placebo injection that samples were taken. This sample was included in a study of Ad26.COV2.S vaccination and SARS-CoV-2 variants. Overall study context: Participant was drawn from the COV1001 Ad26.COV2.S trial arm.

The protocol was immunoSEQ multiplex PCR, while the TCRdb copy is restricted to in-frame clones and leaves out a portion. This table has roughly 350,000 clones, around 87% appearing once. The sample here was peripheral blood, taken in a trial of Ad26.COV2.S vaccine versus placebo. This clonotype originated in a person between 18 and 60 years old who received the Ad26.COV2.S COVID-19 vaccine or a placebo. The J gene is TRBJ2-7, the V gene TRBV30; D remains unclear. The CDR3 bases are TGTGCCTGGAATATCCCCTCGGGCGGAGCCTACGAGCAGTACTTC. Translation: CAWNIPSGGAYEQYF.